This TCR beta chain derives from a study of T cell changes during pregnancy in multiple sclerosis (dated by TCRdb to about 2019). Notes on the research overall: In women with multiple sclerosis, the researchers looked at how the T cell repertoire shifted as pregnancy progressed.

From the germline V gene, CDR1 is MNHEY and CDR2 is SVGAGI. Trimming removed 0 bases from V and 7 bases from J, leaving 13 bases between the germline ends. From its cysteine to its phenylalanine, the CDR3 spans 16 amino acids. Only the CDR3 part of the read is kept: 48 bases, read in frame from the first base. The receptor library was made with the immunoSEQ multiplex PCR assay. This is the immuneACCESS table as TCRdb keeps it, with only in-frame sequences that have V and J called. A part of the clones is gone; compared with another copy, unresolved V genes explain less than half, and the rest is unexplained. In all, the sample holds some 42,000 clones, and just over 90% of those were seen once. Roughly 0.67% of the sample rests with the top ten. As concerns this clone: Its antigen target is currently unknown. Base quality data are lacking; no much larger clone is found one base away.

The source of this sequence is a female donor with multiple sclerosis, enrolled in a pregnancy study. Material: CD4+ T cells from peripheral blood mononuclear cells, obtained in the third trimester of pregnancy. The V and J segments used are TRBV6-5 and TRBJ1-6, with the D gene uncertain. The CDR3 region: CASSYSNRVGNSPLHF. The sequenced DNA is TGTGCCAGCAGTTACTCGAATCGGGTTGGGAATTCACCCCTCCACTTT.